The 5 T cell receptor beta chains presented below share a single source sample, sequenced in a study. MiXCR was run by TCRdb on the RT-PCR reads, yielding one entry per CDR3 protein. The table records about 700,000 distinct CDR3 sequences, 14% of them present only once. Specimen: memory CD4+ T cells from blood. The receptors come from a female donor in good health, serving as a healthy control.

The sample holds a few counts of this clonotype. This sequence joins TRBV18 and TRBJ2-1, with 7 bases identical to TRBD1. Germline CDR1 reads KGHSH; CDR2 reads LQKENI. The V gene end was trimmed by 0 bases and the J gene end by 9 bases; junction bases not matched to a gene: 5. The CDR3 sequence is 14 residues long. CDR3 region: CASSPPQGVIEQFF. The CDR3 DNA is TGTGCCAGCTCACCACCGCAGGGGGTCATTGAGCAGTTCTTC.

The chain carries TRBV20-1 and TRBJ1-5; tentative D call: TRBD1 (5 bases). The CDR3 spans 15 residues. Trimming took 1 base from V and 2 from J, leaving 12 bases between them. Germline V gene data show CDR1 as DFQATT and CDR2 as SNEGSKA (reference sequence). CDR3 amino acids: CSARGQGIGNQPQHF. CDR3 coding DNA: TGCAGTGCTAGAGGTCAGGGAATCGGCAATCAGCCCCAGCATTTT.

This clonotype occurred once. DNA of the CDR3: TGTGCCAGCAGCTCCCTACAGGGAGATTCACCCCTCCACTTT. Translated: CASSSLQGDSPLHF. V and J are TRBV7-2 and TRBJ1-6, with a weak D call TRBD1 (6 bases). Trimming took off 4 bases at V and 8 bases at J, with 12 bases between the two ends. This CDR3 is built from 14 residues. Germline CDR1 reads SGHTA; CDR2 reads FQGNSA.

Ten or more counts support this clonotype. V and J are TRBV5-6 and TRBJ2-7; 8 positions agree with TRBD1. The V gene end was trimmed by 4 bases and the J gene end by 3 bases; junction bases not matched to a gene: 3. Germline values: CDR1 SGHDT, CDR2 YYEEEE. The CDR3 length is 13 residues. CDR3 residues: CASSKGQDYEQYF. Written as DNA, the CDR3 is TGTGCCAGCAGCAAGGGACAGGACTACGAGCAGTACTTC.

This chain connects TRBV3-1 to TRBJ2-1, with 11 bases that match TRBD2. The CDR3 has 18 residues. The junction had 8 bases not matched to a gene; V was cut back by 1 base and J by 3 bases. Germline loops: CDR1 LGHDT, CDR2 YNNKEL (reference sequence). The CDR3 region is CASSQGTSGLKNYNEQFF. The CDR3 DNA reads TGTGCCAGCAGCCAAGGGACTAGCGGGTTGAAGAACTACAATGAGCAGTTCTTC.